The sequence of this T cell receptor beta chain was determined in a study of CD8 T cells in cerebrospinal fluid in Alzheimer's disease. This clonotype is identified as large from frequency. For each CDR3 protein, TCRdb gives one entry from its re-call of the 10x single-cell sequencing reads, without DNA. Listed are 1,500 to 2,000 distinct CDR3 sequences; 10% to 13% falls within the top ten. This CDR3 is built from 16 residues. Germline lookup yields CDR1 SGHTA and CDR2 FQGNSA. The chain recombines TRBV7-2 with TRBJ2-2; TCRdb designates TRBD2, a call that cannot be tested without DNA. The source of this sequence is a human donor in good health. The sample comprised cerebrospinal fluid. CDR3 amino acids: CASSRTSGANTGELFF.